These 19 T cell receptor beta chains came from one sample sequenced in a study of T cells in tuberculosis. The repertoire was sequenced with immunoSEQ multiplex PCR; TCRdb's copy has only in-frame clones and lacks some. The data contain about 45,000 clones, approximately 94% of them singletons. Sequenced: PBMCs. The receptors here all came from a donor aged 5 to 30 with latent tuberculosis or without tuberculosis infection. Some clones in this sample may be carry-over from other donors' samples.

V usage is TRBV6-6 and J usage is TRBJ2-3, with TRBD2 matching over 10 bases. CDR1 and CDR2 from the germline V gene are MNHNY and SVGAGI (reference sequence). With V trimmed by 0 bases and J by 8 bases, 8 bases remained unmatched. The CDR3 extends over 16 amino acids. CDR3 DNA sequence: TGTGCCAGCAGTTACTCGACTAGCGGGCGATGGGTTACGCAGTATTTT. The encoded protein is CASSYSTSGRWVTQYF.

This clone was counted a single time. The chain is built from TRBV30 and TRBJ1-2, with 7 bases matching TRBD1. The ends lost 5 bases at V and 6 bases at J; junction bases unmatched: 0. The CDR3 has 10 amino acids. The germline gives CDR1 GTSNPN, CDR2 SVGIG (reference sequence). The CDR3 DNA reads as TGTGCCTGGGACAGGGATGGCTACACCTTC. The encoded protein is CAWDRDGYTF.

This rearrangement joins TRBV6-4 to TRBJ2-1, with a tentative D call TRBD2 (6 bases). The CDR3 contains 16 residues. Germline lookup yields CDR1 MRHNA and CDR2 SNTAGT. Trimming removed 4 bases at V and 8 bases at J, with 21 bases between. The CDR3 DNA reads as TGTGCCAGCAGTGCCCTACCCTTGGGACTCGTAGATGAGCAGTTCTTC. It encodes CASSALPLGLVDEQFF.

The CDR3 spells CASSSLKDSEQYF. The CDR3 DNA is TGTGCCAGCAGTTCGTTAAAGGACAGCGAGCAGTACTTC. The genes are TRBV6-5 and TRBJ2-7, with D perhaps TRBD1 (6 bases). The V gene's germline CDR1 is MNHEY and CDR2 SVGAGI. V lost 4 bases, J lost 6 bases, and 13 bases lay in between. The CDR3 is 13 amino acids.

The CDR3 DNA reads TGTGCCAGCAGAACAGGGGGCTACGGCAATCAGCCCCAGCATTTT. Its translation is CASRTGGYGNQPQHF. The chain has TRBV28 and TRBJ1-5; 9 bases line up with TRBD1. V lost 6 bases and J lost 2; bases outside the gene matches: 5. The CDR3 consists of 15 residues. Germline loops: CDR1 MDHEN, CDR2 SYDVKM.

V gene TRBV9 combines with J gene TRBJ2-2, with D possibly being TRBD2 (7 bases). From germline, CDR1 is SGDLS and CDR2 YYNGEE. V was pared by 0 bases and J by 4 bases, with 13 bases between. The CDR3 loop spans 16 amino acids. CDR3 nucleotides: TGTGCCAGCAGCGTAGCGGCGGGGGCGAGCACCGGGGAGCTGTTTTTT. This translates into CASSVAAGASTGELFF.

CDR3 protein: CASSLSAGEEEKLFF. DNA for the CDR3: TGTGCCAGCAGTTTATCCGCGGGGGAGGAGGAAAAACTGTTTTTT. The chain employs TRBV28 and TRBJ1-4, with D tentatively TRBD1 (5 bases). CDR3 length: 15 residues. V was cut by 1 base and J by 8 bases, with 14 bases left in between. CDR1 is MDHEN, CDR2 SYDVKM, per germline.

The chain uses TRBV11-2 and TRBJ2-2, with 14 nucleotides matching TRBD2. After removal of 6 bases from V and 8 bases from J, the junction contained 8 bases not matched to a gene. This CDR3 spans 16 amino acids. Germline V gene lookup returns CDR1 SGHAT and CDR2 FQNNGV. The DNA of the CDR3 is TGTGCCAGCAGTCGTGGACTAGCGGGAGGTATAGGGGAGCTGTTTTTT. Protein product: CASSRGLAGGIGELFF.

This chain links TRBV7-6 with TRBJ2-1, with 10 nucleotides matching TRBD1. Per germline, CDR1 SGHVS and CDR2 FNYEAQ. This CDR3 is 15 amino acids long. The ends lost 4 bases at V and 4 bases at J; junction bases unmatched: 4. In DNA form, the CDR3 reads TGTGCCAGCAGCTACGACAGGGGGCTTTACAATGAGCAGTTCTTC. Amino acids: CASSYDRGLYNEQFF.

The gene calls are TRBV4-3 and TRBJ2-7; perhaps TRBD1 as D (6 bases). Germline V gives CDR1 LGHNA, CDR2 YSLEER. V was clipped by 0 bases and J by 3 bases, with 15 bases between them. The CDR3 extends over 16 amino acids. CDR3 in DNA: TGCGCCAGCAGCCAAGATTATTCTACAGGGTACTACGAGCAGTACTTC. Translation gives CASSQDYSTGYYEQYF.

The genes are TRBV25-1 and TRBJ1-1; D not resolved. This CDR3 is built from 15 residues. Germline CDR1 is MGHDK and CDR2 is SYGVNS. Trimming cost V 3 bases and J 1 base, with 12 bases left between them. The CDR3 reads CASSDRTGWNTEAFF. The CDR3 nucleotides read TGTGCCAGCAGTGATAGGACGGGATGGAACACTGAAGCTTTCTTT.

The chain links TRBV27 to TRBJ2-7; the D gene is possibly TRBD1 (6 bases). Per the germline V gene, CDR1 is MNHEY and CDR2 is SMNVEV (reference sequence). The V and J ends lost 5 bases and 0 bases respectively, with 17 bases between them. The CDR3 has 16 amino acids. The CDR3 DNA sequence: TGTGCCAGCAGTCCAGGGGATCACGTAAGCTCCTACGAGCAGTACTTC. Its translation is CASSPGDHVSSYEQYF.

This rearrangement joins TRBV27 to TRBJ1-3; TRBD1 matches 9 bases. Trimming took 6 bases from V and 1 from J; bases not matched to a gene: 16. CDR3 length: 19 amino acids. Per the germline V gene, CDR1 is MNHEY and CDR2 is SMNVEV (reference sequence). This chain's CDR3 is CASSPSLGNRGQSGNTIYF. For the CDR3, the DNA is TGTGCCAGCAGCCCGTCTTTAGGGAACAGGGGGCAATCTGGAAACACCATATATTTT.

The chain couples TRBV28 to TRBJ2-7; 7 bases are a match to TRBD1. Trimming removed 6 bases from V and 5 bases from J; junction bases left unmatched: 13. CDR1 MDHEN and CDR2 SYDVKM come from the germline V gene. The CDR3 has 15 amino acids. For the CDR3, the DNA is TGTGCCAGCAGGAGACAGGGTGTAAATCGGAACGAGCAGTACTTC. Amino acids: CASRRQGVNRNEQYF.

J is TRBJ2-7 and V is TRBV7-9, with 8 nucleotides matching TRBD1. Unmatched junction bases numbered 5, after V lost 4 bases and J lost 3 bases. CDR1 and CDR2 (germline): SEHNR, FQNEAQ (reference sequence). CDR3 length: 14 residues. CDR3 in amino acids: CASSSDRVRYEQYF. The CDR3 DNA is TGTGCCAGCAGCTCGGACAGGGTTCGCTACGAGCAGTACTTC.

The CDR3 reads CASSLLAPAEAFF. In DNA, the CDR3 is TGTGCCAGCAGTTTACTGGCCCCAGCTGAAGCTTTCTTT. The chain couples TRBV28 to TRBJ1-1; D is uncertain. This CDR3 spans 13 amino acids. Trimming cost V 2 bases and J 6 bases, with 10 bases left between them. Germline V lookup: CDR1 MDHEN, CDR2 SYDVKM.

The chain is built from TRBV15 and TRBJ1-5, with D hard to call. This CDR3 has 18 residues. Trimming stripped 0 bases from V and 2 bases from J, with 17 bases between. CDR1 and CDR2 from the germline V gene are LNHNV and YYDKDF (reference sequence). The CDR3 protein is CATSRDIAGKWRNQPQHF. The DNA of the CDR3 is TGTGCCACCAGCAGAGATATAGCGGGGAAGTGGCGCAATCAGCCCCAGCATTTT.

The DNA for the CDR3 is TGTGCCAGCAGCTTAGTGTCGACAGCGAAAGAGACCCAGTACTTC. Translation gives CASSLVSTAKETQYF. The V call is TRBV7-2, the J call TRBJ2-5; a possible D gene is TRBD1 (5 bases). V lost 1 base, J lost 3 bases, and 12 bases lay in between. Germline CDR1 SGHTA, CDR2 FQGNSA. This CDR3 is 15 amino acids long. Full variable domain (missing parts from reference TRBV7-2 and TRBJ2-5): GAGVSQSPSNKVTEKGKDVELRCDPISGHTALYWYRQSLGQGLEFLIYFQGNSAPDKSGLPSDRFSAERTGGSVSTLTIQRTQQEDSAVYLCASSLVSTAKETQYFGPGTRLLVL.

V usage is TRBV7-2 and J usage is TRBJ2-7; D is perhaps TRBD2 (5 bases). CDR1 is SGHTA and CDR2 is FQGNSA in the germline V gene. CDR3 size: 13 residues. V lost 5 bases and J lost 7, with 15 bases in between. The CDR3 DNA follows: TGTGCCAGCAGCCCGGGATTCAAGCGGGAGCAGTACTTC. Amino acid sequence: CASSPGFKREQYF.